This TCR beta chain was obtained from a study of cytomegalovirus exposure and HLA in healthy donors. Findings and limits, study-wide: TCR beta V segments were, for the most part, productive about 87% or about 30% of the time in an earlier analysis.

The CDR3 consists of 15 residues. Trimming at V came to 7 bases and at J to 11 bases, leaving 18 bases not matched to a gene. Germline V gives CDR1 SGHVS, CDR2 FQNEAQ. The PCR was carried out with 60 Vbeta primers and 13 Jbeta primers. Assay: immunoSEQ multiplex PCR; the TCRdb copy retains only in-frame clones and omits some. Among 150,000 to 200,000 clones, 84% were seen once, and the ten largest hold 1.5% to 2%. Worth noting for this clone: Its antigen is not identified.

Specimen: PBMCs. This chain uses TRBV7-8 with TRBJ2-5, with TRBD1 matching over 8 bases. This TCR was recovered from a man aged 18-30 years in good health and CMV-seronegative. The CDR3: CASTGGPVNSREQYF. The CDR3 nucleotides read TGTGCCAGCACAGGGGGCCCCGTTAATTCTCGAGAGCAGTACTTC.